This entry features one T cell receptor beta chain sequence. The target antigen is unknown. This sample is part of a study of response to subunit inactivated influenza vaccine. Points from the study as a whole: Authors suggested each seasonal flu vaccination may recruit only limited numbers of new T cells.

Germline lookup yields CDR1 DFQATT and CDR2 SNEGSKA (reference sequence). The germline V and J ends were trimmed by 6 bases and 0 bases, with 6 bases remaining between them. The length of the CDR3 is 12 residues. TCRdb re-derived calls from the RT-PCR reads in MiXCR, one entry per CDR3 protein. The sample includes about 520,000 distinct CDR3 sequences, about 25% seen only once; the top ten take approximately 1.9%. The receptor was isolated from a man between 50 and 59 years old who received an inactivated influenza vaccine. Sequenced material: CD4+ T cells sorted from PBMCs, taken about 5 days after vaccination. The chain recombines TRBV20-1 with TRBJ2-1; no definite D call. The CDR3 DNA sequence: TGCAGTGCCGTCAGCTCCTACAATGAGCAGTTCTTC. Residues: CSAVSSYNEQFF.